Described below is a single T cell receptor (beta chain) sequence and its context. Germline V gene sequence: CDR1 SNHLY, CDR2 FYNNEI. J gave up 8 bases and V 6 bases, and 8 bases lay outside the gene matches. The CDR3 is 13 amino acids. These data come from a study of blood T cell repertoires in COVID-19. In the study overall: From the United States, Italy and Spain came samples of acute and convalescent COVID-19.

TCRdb's copy holds only in-frame clones and misses some; the assay was immunoSEQ multiplex PCR. This table has more than 300,000 clones, approximately 90% appearing once. The specimen was PBMCs or T cells enriched from blood (not recorded which). This sequence was found in a middle-aged woman who had been exposed to COVID-19. V gene TRBV2 combines with J gene TRBJ1-2, with TRBD1 matching over 8 bases. In DNA, the CDR3 is TGTGCCAGCAGAGATCAGGGGGCCGGCGGCTACACCTTC. Translated, it gives CASRDQGAGGYTF.